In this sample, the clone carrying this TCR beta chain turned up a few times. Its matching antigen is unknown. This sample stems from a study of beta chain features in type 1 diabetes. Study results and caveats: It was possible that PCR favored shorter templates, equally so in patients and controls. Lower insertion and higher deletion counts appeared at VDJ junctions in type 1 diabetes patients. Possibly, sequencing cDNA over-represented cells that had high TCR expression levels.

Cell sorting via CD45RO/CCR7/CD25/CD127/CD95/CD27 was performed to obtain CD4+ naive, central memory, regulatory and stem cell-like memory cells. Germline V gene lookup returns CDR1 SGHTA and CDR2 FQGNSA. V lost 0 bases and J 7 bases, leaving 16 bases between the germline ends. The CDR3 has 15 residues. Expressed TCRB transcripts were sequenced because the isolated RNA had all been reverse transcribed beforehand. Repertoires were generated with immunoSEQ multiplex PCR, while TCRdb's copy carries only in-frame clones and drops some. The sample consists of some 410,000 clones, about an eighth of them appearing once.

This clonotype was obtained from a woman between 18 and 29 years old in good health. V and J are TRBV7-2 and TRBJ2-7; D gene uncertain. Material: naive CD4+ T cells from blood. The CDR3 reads CASSLAPASSAEQYF. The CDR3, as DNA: TGTGCCAGCAGCTTAGCTCCCGCGAGCAGTGCTGAGCAGTACTTC.